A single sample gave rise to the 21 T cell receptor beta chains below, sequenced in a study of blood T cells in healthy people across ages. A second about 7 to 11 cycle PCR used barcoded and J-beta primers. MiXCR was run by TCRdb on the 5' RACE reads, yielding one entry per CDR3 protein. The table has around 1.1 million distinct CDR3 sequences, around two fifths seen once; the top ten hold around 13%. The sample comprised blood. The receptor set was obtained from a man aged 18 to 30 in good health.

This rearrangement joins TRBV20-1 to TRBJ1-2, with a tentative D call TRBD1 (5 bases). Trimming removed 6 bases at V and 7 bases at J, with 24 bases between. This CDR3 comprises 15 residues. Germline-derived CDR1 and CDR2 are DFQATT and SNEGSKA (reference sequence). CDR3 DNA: TGCAGTGCCCCGCCGAAGCAGGGCGGGGTGAGTGGCTACACCTTC. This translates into CSAPPKQGGVSGYTF.

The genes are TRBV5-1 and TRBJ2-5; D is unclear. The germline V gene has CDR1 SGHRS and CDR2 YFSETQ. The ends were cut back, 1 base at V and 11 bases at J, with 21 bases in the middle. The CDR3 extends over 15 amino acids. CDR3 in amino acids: CASSLTTGLYNEQYF. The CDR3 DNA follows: TGCGCCAGCAGCTTGACTACTGGGCTATACAATGAGCAGTACTTC.

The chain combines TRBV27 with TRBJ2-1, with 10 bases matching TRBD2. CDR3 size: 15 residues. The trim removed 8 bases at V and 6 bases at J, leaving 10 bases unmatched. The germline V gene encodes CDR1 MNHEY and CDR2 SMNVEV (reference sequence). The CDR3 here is CASFVGLAGANEQFF. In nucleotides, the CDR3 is TGTGCCAGCTTCGTCGGGCTAGCGGGGGCCAATGAGCAGTTCTTC.

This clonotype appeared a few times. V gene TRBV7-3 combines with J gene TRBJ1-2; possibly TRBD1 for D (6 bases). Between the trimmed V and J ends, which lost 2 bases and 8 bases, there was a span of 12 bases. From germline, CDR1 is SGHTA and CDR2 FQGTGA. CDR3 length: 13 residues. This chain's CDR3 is CASSLSPGEGYTF. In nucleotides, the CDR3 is TGTGCCAGCAGCTTATCCCCAGGGGAAGGCTACACCTTC.

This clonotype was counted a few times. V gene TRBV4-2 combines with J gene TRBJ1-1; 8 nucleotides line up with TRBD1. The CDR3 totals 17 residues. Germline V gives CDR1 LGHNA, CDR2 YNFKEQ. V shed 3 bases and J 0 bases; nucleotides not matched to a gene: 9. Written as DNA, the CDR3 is TGTGCCAGCAGCCACCTCGACAGGGGAACCTTGAACACTGAAGCTTTCTTT. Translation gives CASSHLDRGTLNTEAFF.

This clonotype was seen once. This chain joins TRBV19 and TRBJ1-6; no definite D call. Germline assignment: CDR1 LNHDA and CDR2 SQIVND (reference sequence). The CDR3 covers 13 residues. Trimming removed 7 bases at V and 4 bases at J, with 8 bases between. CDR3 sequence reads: CASTLTYNSPLHF. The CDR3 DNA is TGTGCCAGTACCCTGACTTATAATTCACCCCTCCACTTT. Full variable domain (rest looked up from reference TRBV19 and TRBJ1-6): DGGITQSPKYLFRKEGQNVTLSCEQNLNHDAMYWYRQDPGQGLRLIYYSQIVNDFQKGDIAEGYSVSREKKESFPLTVTSAQKNPTAFYLCASTLTYNSPLHFGNGTRLTVT.

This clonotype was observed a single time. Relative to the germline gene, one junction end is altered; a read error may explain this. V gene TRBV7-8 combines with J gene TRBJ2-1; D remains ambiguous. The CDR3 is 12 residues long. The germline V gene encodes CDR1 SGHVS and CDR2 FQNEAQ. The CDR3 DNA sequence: TGTGCCAGCAGCTTGCAGTCCAATAAGCAGTTCTTC. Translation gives CASSLQSNKQFF.

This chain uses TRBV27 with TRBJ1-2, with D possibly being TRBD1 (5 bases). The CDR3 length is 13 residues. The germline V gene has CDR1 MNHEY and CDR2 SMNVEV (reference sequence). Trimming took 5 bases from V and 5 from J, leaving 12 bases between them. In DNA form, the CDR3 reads TGTGCCAGCAGTCCGGGACCGAGTTATGGCTACACCTTC. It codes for CASSPGPSYGYTF.

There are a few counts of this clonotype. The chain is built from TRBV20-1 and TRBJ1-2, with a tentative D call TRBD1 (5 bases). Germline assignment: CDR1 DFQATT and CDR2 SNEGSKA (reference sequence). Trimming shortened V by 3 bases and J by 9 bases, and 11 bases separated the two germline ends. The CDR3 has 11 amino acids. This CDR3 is CSASLGDCYTF. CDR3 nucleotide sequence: TGCAGTGCTAGTCTAGGGGATTGCTACACCTTC.

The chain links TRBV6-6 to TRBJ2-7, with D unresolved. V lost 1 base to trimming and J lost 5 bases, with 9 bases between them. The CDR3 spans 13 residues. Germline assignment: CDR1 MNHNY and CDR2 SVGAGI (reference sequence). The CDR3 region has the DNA TGTGCCAGCAGTTACTTGGGCAAGGACGAGCAGTACTTC. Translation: CASSYLGKDEQYF.

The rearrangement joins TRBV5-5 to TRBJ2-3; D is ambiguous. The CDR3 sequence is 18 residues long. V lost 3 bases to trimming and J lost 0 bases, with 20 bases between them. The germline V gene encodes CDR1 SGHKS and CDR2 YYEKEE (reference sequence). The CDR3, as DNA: TGTGCCAGCAGCTGGGGTTTCGGCGTCAGGTCTAGCACAGATACGCAGTATTTT. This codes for CASSWGFGVRSSTDTQYF.

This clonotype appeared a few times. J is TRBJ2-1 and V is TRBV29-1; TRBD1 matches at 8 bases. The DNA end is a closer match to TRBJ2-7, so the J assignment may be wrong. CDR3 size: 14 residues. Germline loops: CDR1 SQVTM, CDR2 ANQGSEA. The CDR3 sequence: CSVRDRLTYNEQYF. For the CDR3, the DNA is TGCAGCGTCCGGGACAGGTTAACCTACAATGAGCAGTACTTC.

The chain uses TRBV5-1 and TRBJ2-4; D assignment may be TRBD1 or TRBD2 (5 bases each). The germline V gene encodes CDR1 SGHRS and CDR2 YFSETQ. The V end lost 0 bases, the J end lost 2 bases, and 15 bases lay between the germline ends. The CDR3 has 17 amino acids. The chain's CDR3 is CASSLENRGTSKNIQYF. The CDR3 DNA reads TGCGCCAGCAGCTTGGAAAACAGAGGGACCTCCAAAAACATTCAGTACTTC.

The CDR3 sequence: CASSLRNWGSEAFF. In nucleotides, the CDR3 is TGTGCCAGCAGTTTGAGGAACTGGGGTTCTGAAGCTTTCTTT. This chain links TRBV12-3 or TRBV12-4 with TRBJ1-1; D gene unclear. The V gene lost 3 bases and the J gene lost 6 bases, with 14 bases spanning the gap. There are 14 residues in the CDR3.

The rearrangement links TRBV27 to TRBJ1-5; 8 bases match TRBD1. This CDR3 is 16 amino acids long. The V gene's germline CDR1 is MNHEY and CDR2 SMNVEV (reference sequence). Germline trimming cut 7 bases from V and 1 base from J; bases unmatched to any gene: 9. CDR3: CASNLRGPLSNQPQHF. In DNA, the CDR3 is TGTGCCAGCAACCTCAGGGGGCCCCTAAGCAATCAGCCCCAGCATTTT.

CDR3 DNA sequence: TGTGCCAGCAGTGTTGCCAGGGGCCTAGTTGGCTACACCTTC. As protein: CASSVARGLVGYTF. The rearrangement uses TRBV12-3 or TRBV12-4 and TRBJ1-2, with D perhaps TRBD1 (6 bases). CDR3 length: 14 amino acids. V gave up 5 bases and J gave up 7 bases, with 17 bases separating them.

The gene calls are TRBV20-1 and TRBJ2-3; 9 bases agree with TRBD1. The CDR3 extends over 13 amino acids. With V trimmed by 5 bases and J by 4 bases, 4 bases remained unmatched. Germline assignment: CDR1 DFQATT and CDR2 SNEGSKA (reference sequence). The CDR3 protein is CSAGQGRADTQYF. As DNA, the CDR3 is TGCAGTGCTGGACAGGGGAGGGCAGATACGCAGTATTTT.

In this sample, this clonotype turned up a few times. The CDR3 DNA sequence: TGTGCCAGCAGCGTAGCTCGGGACAGCGGAGACTATGGCTACACCTTC. Protein: CASSVARDSGDYGYTF. The chain joins TRBV9 to TRBJ1-2, with 7 nucleotides matching TRBD1. Germline V gene data show CDR1 as SGDLS and CDR2 as YYNGEE. The J segment lost 3 bases and the V segment lost 0 bases, leaving 8 bases of the junction unmatched. The CDR3 covers 16 residues.

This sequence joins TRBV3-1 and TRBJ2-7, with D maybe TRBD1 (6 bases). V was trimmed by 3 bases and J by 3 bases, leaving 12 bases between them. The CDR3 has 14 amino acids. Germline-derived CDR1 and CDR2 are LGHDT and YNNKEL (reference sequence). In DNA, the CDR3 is TGTGCCAGCAGCCAGGCTGGACAGAACTACGAGCAGTACTTC. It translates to CASSQAGQNYEQYF.

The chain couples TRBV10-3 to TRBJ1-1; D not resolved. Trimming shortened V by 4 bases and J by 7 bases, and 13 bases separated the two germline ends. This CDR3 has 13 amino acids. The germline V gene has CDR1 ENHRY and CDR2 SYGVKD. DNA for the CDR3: TGTGCCATCAGTGGGACTGCGATTGGTGAAGCTTTCTTT. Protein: CAISGTAIGEAFF.

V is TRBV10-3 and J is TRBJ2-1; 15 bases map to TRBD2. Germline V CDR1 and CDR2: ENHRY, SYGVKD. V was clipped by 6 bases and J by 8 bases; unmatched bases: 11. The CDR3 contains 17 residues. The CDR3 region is CAIRAGTSGGRQDEQFF. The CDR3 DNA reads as TGTGCCATCAGGGCCGGGACTAGCGGGGGGCGTCAGGATGAGCAGTTCTTC.